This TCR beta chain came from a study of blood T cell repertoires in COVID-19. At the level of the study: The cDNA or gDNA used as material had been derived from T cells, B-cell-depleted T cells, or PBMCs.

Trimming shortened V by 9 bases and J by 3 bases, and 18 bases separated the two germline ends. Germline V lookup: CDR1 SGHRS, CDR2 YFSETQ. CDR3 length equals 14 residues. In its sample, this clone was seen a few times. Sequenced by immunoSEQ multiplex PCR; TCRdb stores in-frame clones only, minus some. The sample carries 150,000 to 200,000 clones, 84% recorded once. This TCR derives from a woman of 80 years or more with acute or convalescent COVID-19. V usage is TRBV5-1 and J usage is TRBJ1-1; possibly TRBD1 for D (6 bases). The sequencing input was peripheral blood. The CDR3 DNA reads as TGCGCCACGGGCCCAACAGGGACGGACACTGAAGCTTTCTTT. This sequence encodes CATGPTGTDTEAFF.